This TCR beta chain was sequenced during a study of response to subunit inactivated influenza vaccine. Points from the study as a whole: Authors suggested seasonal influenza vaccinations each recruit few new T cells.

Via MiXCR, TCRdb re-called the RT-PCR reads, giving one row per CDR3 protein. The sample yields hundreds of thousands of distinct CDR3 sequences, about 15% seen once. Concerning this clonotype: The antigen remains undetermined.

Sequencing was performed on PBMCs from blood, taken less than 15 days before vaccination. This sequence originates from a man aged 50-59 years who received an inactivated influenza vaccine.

In nucleotides, the CDR3 is TGCGCCAGCAGCCAAGGGGCGCTAGCCGGAGCGGAGACCCAGTACTTC. Translation: CASSQGALAGAETQYF. V usage is TRBV4-1 and J usage is TRBJ2-5; tentatively, D is TRBD2 (5 bases). Germline CDR1 is MGHRA and CDR2 is YSYEKL. V gave up 1 base and J gave up 5 bases, with 17 bases separating them. CDR3 length equals 16 residues.